This T cell receptor (beta chain) was identified in a study of CD8 T cells in acute hepatitis C reinfection (dated by TCRdb to the early 2020s). Some background on the complete study: Both during acute infection and after viral clearance, the study profiled the TCRbeta repertoire of CD8+ T cells that were specific for the HCV NS3-1073 epitope. Paired acute and follow-up samples were contributed by four spontaneous resolvers.

Genomic DNA was extracted from FACS-sorted cells, and TCRbeta chains were sequenced through the commercial immunoSEQ service. Per the source publication's procedure: The repertoire data were analyzed using ImmunoSEQ Analyzer software v3.0 and R v3.5.1. Sequences containing stop codons or out-of-frame rearrangements were removed, so only productive rearrangements were analyzed. The sequencing provider supplied the Simpson diversity, Shannon entropy, CDR3 length and nucleotide addition metrics. Based on frequency, clonotypes were placed into dominant, sub-dominant, low or lowest abundance groups, and clonotypes under 0.1% were left out of most analyses. A CDR3 amino acid clonotype was called public if the clonotype appeared in at least two subjects at a cumulative frequency of at least 0.5%. As stored in TCRdb, this immuneACCESS dataset retains in-frame rearrangements with V and J assigned. A fraction of the clones does not appear; measured against another copy, unresolved V genes explain less than half of the discrepancy, and the remainder lacks a known reason. From that table come the V and J calls and clone size; the DNA was used to work out D and trimming. This sample holds tens of thousands of clones; approximately 83% were observed only once. The ten largest clones represent 9.5% to 13% of the sample.

CDR1 LGHNA and CDR2 YNFKEQ were looked up in the germline V gene. Trimming removed 0 bases from V and 6 bases from J, leaving 18 bases between the germline ends. The CDR3 contains 17 residues, cysteine and phenylalanine counted. Just the 51-base CDR3 DNA is kept, in frame starting at base 1. Study-wide findings and limitations: Because bulk sequencing covered only the TCRbeta chain, the alphabeta pairing of public clonotypes could not be determined. Regardless of outcome, around 14 public clonotypes were found, and one public clonotype used V04-02/J02-02. High diversity was observed in NS3-1073 specific repertoires, and no significant differences in diversity were found between acute resolver, follow-up resolver and acute chronic samples. Chronically infected subjects had no follow-up repertoires because NS3-1073 specific cells were too rare to sort. All groups showed preferential use of the TRBV04 and TRBV06 gene families, a pattern that overrepresentation in the naive pool did not explain. It was rare for CDR3 sequences to be shared with other epitopes, and exact matching may have been limited by differing sequencing approaches.

In regard to this clone: The antigen it binds to is not known. No base quality values were provided; no much bigger clone lies one nucleotide off.

What this sample's time point label stands for: naive CD8 control sorted from an acute-time-point sample. Enrolled in the Montreal Hepatitis C Cohort (HEPCO) in Canada, the donors were people who inject drugs, and these donors were followed every 3 months. Acute primary HCV infection was defined by a positive HCV RNA or antibody test following a negative test within the previous 24 weeks. Surface staining used CD3, CD8 and CD45RO antibodies, with an aqua fixable dye to exclude dead cells. Under 10 spontaneous resolvers, defined by HCV RNA clearance within 24 weeks, were included in the cohort. From thawed, previously cryostored peripheral blood mononuclear cells, CD8+ T cells were purified through negative selection performed by means of the MACS CD8+ T cell Isolation Kit. A BD FACSAria II cell sorter was used for cell sorting.

The TCR comes from a woman under 30 who spontaneously cleared hepatitis C infection. The chain is made from TRBV4-2 and TRBJ2-1; perhaps TRBD2 is the D gene, with 5 bases matching. Source material: naive CD8+ T cells from PBMCs. The cell subset or site label corresponds to: sorted total naive CD45RO-negative CD8+ T cells. The CDR3 loop reads CASSQDKDLAMGNEQFF. The bases read TGTGCCAGCAGCCAAGATAAGGATCTAGCAATGGGCAATGAGCAGTTCTTC.